One and the same sample provided the 20 T cell receptor beta chains below, sequenced in a study of blood T cell repertoires in COVID-19 (dated by TCRdb to 2020 to 2021). Library method: the immunoSEQ multiplex PCR assay. TCRdb limited this immuneACCESS table to in-frame rearrangements with V and J called. A share of clones is missing; checked studies link under half to unresolved V genes, and the rest is unexplained. The sample contains hundreds of thousands of clones, approximately 80% of them found a single time. About 4.8% of the sample comes from the top ten. The sample consisted of peripheral blood. These receptor sequences come from a woman between 65 and 79 years old with acute or convalescent COVID-19.

This clone was observed a handful of times. The genes are TRBV6-2 or TRBV6-3 and TRBJ1-5, with TRBD1 identical over 9 bases. Germline values: CDR1 MNHEY, CDR2 SVGEGT. CDR3 length: 16 residues. With V trimmed by 2 bases and J by 4 bases, 6 bases remained unmatched. The CDR3 loop is CASSYAGQGINQPQHF. The CDR3 DNA sequence: TGTGCCAGCAGTTACGCCGGACAGGGGATAAATCAGCCCCAGCATTTT.

The rearrangement uses TRBV3-1 (or the pseudogene TRBV3-2) and TRBJ2-2; 9 bases line up with TRBD2. The CDR3 runs 16 residues. CDR1 is LGHDT, CDR2 YNNKEL, per germline (reference sequence). V dropped 4 bases and J dropped 0; count of bases not matched to a gene: 3. CDR3 sequence: CASSRVAGANTGELFF. Written as DNA, the CDR3 is TGTGCCAGCAGCCGAGTAGCGGGGGCGAACACCGGGGAGCTGTTTTTT.

This chain connects TRBV5-1 to TRBJ2-7; 8 nucleotides match TRBD1. Germline assignment: CDR1 SGHRS and CDR2 YFSETQ. The junction had 8 bases not matched to a gene; V was cut back by 4 bases and J by 5 bases. The CDR3 extends over 14 amino acids. CDR3 DNA: TGCGCCAGCAGCCTAGACAGGGGTTTCAACGAGCAGTACTTC. Encoded protein: CASSLDRGFNEQYF.

This clone was counted a single time. The chain joins TRBV7-2 to TRBJ1-4, with 9 positions matching TRBD1. V dropped 4 bases and J dropped 6; count of bases not matched to a gene: 6. The CDR3 spans 15 residues. From germline, CDR1 is SGHTA and CDR2 FQGNSA. The DNA for the CDR3 is TGTGCCAGCAGCTCCACAGGGGGCGAGTATGAAAAACTGTTTTTT. This encodes CASSSTGGEYEKLFF.

The rearrangement uses TRBV27 and TRBJ1-6; D is undetermined. Germline CDR1 and CDR2: MNHEY and SMNVEV (reference sequence). The CDR3 spans 15 residues. Trimming removed 2 bases from V and 14 bases from J, with 19 bases in between. The CDR3: CASSLPLGIPRTLHF. The CDR3 nucleotides are TGTGCCAGCAGTTTACCCCTCGGGATCCCACGAACCCTCCACTTT.

The chain's CDR3 is CASSYYGTYTDTQYF. The CDR3 bases are TGTGCCAGCAGCTATTATGGGACATACACAGATACGCAGTATTTT. The chain is built from TRBV27 and TRBJ2-3; possible D gene TRBD1, 6 bases. Per the germline V gene, CDR1 is MNHEY and CDR2 is SMNVEV (reference sequence). V was clipped by 6 bases and J by 2 bases, with 15 bases between them. The CDR3 is 15 amino acids.

There are a few counts of this clone. V and J are TRBV6-2 or TRBV6-3 and TRBJ1-1; D is unclear. The germline V and J ends were trimmed by 6 bases and 7 bases, with 12 bases remaining between them. From germline, CDR1 is MNHEY and CDR2 SVGEGT. This CDR3 spans 12 amino acids. The CDR3 spells CASSQIAFEAFF. The CDR3 nucleotides are TGTGCCAGCAGCCAGATTGCGTTTGAAGCTTTCTTT.

The chain recombines TRBV5-1 with TRBJ1-2; D is perhaps TRBD1 (6 bases). Per germline, CDR1 SGHRS and CDR2 YFSETQ. The V and J ends lost 4 bases and 2 bases respectively, with 12 bases between them. This CDR3 has 14 residues. The chain's CDR3 is CASSRTAPNYGYTF. CDR3 bases: TGCGCCAGCAGCAGGACAGCCCCAAACTATGGCTACACCTTC.

V gene TRBV7-9 combines with J gene TRBJ1-3; 8 bases align to TRBD1. CDR3 length: 17 amino acids. Germline V gives CDR1 SEHNR, CDR2 FQNEAQ (reference sequence). With V trimmed by 0 bases and J by 0 bases, 4 bases remained unmatched. This CDR3 is CASSLAQGASSGNTIYF. The CDR3 DNA sequence: TGTGCCAGCAGCTTAGCGCAGGGGGCAAGCTCTGGAAACACCATATATTTT.

The chain combines TRBV5-1 with TRBJ2-5; D ambiguous. CDR3 length: 14 residues. Per germline, CDR1 SGHRS and CDR2 YFSETQ. Trimming stripped 0 bases from V and 5 bases from J, with 11 bases between. In DNA form, the CDR3 reads TGCGCCAGCAGCTTGGTGGCGGCCGGGGAGACCCAGTACTTC. It yields the protein CASSLVAAGETQYF.

In this sample, this clone turned up many times. This chain connects TRBV20-1 to TRBJ1-2, with a tentative D call TRBD1 (5 bases). Trimming took off 5 bases at V and 7 bases at J, with 11 bases between the two ends. CDR1 is DFQATT, CDR2 SNEGSKA, per germline (reference sequence). This CDR3 has 11 amino acids. The CDR3 DNA sequence: TGCAGTGCTTATGGGGGGTCTGGCTACACCTTC. This encodes CSAYGGSGYTF.

The chain has TRBV2 and TRBJ1-6, with TRBD1 matching over 10 bases. Germline-derived CDR1 and CDR2 are SNHLY and FYNNEI. Trimming cost V 5 bases and J 10 bases; bases outside gene matches: 8. The CDR3 extends over 15 amino acids. For the CDR3, the DNA is TGTGCCAGCAGTCCCAGTGGACAGGGGGTGTCACCCCTCCACTTT. Its translation: CASSPSGQGVSPLHF.

V and J are TRBV5-6 and TRBJ1-1; D is unclear. V gave up 0 bases and J gave up 1 base, with 7 bases separating them. CDR1 is SGHDT, CDR2 YYEEEE, per germline. The length of the CDR3 is 14 residues. CDR3 bases: TGTGCCAGCAGCTTGGGCCAAGCGAACACTGAAGCTTTCTTT. It yields the protein CASSLGQANTEAFF. The full variable domain, completed using reference TRBV5-6 and TRBJ1-1, is DAGVTQSPTHLIKTRGQQVTLRCSPKSGHDTVSWYQQALGQGPQFIFQYYEEEERQRGNFPDRFSGHQFPNYSSELNVNALLLGDSALYLCASSLGQANTEAFFGQGTRLTVV.

The chain couples TRBV7-9 to TRBJ2-3; TRBD1 matches 8 bases. Germline V gives CDR1 SEHNR, CDR2 FQNEAQ (reference sequence). This CDR3 is 15 amino acids long. Germline trimming cut 7 bases from V and 2 bases from J; bases unmatched to any gene: 8. CDR3 sequence reads: CASTLTGVFTDTQYF. CDR3 DNA sequence: TGTGCCAGCACCCTGACAGGGGTTTTCACAGATACGCAGTATTTT.

This clone was seen more than once but under ten times. This sequence joins TRBV28 and TRBJ1-2; the match to TRBD1 covers 8 bases. Losses at the gene ends were 6 bases for V and 6 bases for J; bases not matched to a gene: 12. This CDR3 contains 15 residues. CDR1 is MDHEN and CDR2 is SYDVKM in the germline V gene. The CDR3: CASSSNQGAHNGYTF. CDR3 nucleotide sequence: TGTGCCAGCAGCTCAAATCAGGGGGCGCACAATGGCTACACCTTC.

This clone was found a few times. The chain couples TRBV12-3 or TRBV12-4 to TRBJ1-5; possibly TRBD1 for D (6 bases). The CDR3 is 12 residues long. Trimming took 2 bases from V and 11 from J, leaving 10 bases between them. CDR3 residues: CASSLTGQAQHF. The CDR3 DNA sequence: TGTGCCAGCAGTTTAACAGGGCAAGCCCAGCATTTT.

This chain connects TRBV19 to TRBJ1-3, with 10 bases that match TRBD1. Germline V lookup: CDR1 LNHDA, CDR2 SQIVND (reference sequence). The CDR3 has 15 residues. Trimming cost V 7 bases and J 7 bases; bases outside gene matches: 10. CDR3 sequence: CASTPPRTGGNTIYF. CDR3 coding DNA: TGTGCCAGTACCCCACCTCGGACAGGGGGGAACACCATATATTTT.

The chain couples TRBV30 to TRBJ1-1; D may be TRBD1 (6 bases). Per the germline V gene, CDR1 is GTSNPN and CDR2 is SVGIG (reference sequence). With 0 bases removed from V and 7 bases from J, the gap between germline ends came to 12 bases. CDR3 length: 13 amino acids. The chain's CDR3 is CAWSVLQGNEAFF. DNA of the CDR3: TGTGCCTGGAGTGTACTACAGGGCAATGAAGCTTTCTTT. Based on the CDR3 plus reference TRBV30 and TRBJ1-1, the full variable domain is SQTIHQWPATLVQPVGSPLSLECTVEGTSNPNLYWYRQAAGRGLQLLFYSVGIGQISSEVPQNLSASRPQDRQFILSSKKLLLSDSGFYLCAWSVLQGNEAFFGQGTRLTVV.

This chain links TRBV5-8 with TRBJ2-5, with 8 bases aligning to TRBD1. The CDR3 loop spans 15 amino acids. The junction had 9 bases not matched to a gene; V was cut back by 6 bases and J by 2 bases. CDR1 SGHTS and CDR2 YDEGEE come from the germline V gene. CDR3 amino acids: CASNLFYRGQETQYF. Here the CDR3 DNA reads TGTGCCAGCAACTTATTTTACAGGGGGCAAGAGACCCAGTACTTC.

This clone was observed a few times. V usage is TRBV20-1 and J usage is TRBJ1-4; TRBD1 agrees at 7 bases. V was pared by 5 bases and J by 8 bases, with 2 bases of the junction left unmatched. The V gene's germline CDR1 is DFQATT and CDR2 SNEGSKA (reference sequence). CDR3 length: 11 residues. The CDR3 loop is CSAYRGEKLFF. CDR3 DNA: TGCAGTGCTTACAGGGGAGAAAAACTGTTTTTT.